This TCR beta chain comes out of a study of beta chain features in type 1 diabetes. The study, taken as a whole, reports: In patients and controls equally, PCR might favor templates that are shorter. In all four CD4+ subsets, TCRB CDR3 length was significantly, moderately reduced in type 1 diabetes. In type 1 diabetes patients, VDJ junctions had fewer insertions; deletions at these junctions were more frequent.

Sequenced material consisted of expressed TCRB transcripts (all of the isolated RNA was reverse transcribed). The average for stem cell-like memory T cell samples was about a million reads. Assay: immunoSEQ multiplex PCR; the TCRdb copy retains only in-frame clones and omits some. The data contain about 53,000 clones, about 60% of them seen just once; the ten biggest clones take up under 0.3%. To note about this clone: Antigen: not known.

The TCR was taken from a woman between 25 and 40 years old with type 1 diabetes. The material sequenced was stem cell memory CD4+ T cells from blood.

The CDR3 nucleotides read TGTGCCATCAGTCTACAGGGGGGCACTGAAGCTTTCTTT. Translated: CAISLQGGTEAFF. The rearrangement links TRBV10-3 to TRBJ1-1, with TRBD1 identical over 8 bases. This CDR3 has 13 amino acids. V shed 5 bases and J 4 bases; nucleotides not matched to a gene: 3. Germline V gene data show CDR1 as ENHRY and CDR2 as SYGVKD.